A selection of T cell receptor beta chains follows, all from one sample in a study of OX40 agonist ivuxolimab in advanced cancers. The repertoire was sequenced with immunoSEQ multiplex PCR; TCRdb's copy has only in-frame clones and lacks some. This sample yields approximately 47,000 clones, of which 85% to 90% are seen a single time; 47% belongs to the top ten. Sequenced here: CD4+ or CD8+ T cells sorted from blood, sampled in a trial of the OX40 agonist ivuxolimab. The receptors were gathered from an adult with an advanced solid tumor such as melanoma, head and neck, liver or kidney cancer. Both conserved end residues are part of each CDR3. Each record gives: D gene, clone size, V gene, J gene, CDR3 DNA, CDR3 protein. The D gene is left open where the match is weak. Rows may omit the clone size; those that give it use once, few, many or a size class.

D: -
size: once
V: TRBV5-1
J: TRBJ1-2
DNA: TGCGCCAGCACGGATAAACCAGGGGCAATCTATGGCTACACCTTC
CDR3: CASTDKPGAIYGYTF

D: -
size: once
V: TRBV29-1
J: TRBJ2-4
DNA: TGCAGCGTTGAAGGTACGACCGGTCTAGCCAAAAACATTCAGTACTTC
CDR3: CSVEGTTGLAKNIQYF

D: -
size: -
V: TRBV7-3
J: TRBJ2-3
DNA: TGTGCCAGCAGCTTAGCCCCCGCCCGGTCAGGGGTCACAGATACGCAGTATTTT
CDR3: CASSLAPARSGVTDTQYF

D: -
size: -
V: TRBV5-1
J: TRBJ1-5
DNA: TGCGCCAGCAGCCCATTGTCTCCCCGGGAGGCCCAGCATTTT
CDR3: CASSPLSPREAQHF

D: TRBD2
size: -
V: TRBV5-1
J: TRBJ2-1
DNA: TGCGCCAGCAGCTTGGTCCATAGCGGGGATATCAATGAGCAGTTCTTC
CDR3: CASSLVHSGDINEQFF

D: TRBD1
size: -
V: TRBV2
J: TRBJ2-6
DNA: TGTGCCAGCAGTGTTCACTGGGACAGGGGACGTAGTCGCTCTGGGGCCAACGTCCTGACTTTC
CDR3: CASSVHWDRGRSRSGANVLTF

D: -
size: -
V: TRBV19
J: TRBJ1-3
DNA: TGTGCCAGTAGTATCGGGGCAGGCACTGGAAACACCATATATTTT
CDR3: CASSIGAGTGNTIYF

D: -
size: -
V: TRBV7-9
J: TRBJ2-3
DNA: TGTGCCAGCAGCTTACCCAGCATGCCGTCAGATACGCAGTATTTT
CDR3: CASSLPSMPSDTQYF

D: -
size: -
V: TRBV5-1
J: TRBJ1-4
DNA: TGCGCCAGCAGCTTGGCCGTGACAGCTGTATCAACTAATGAAAAACTGTTTTTT
CDR3: CASSLAVTAVSTNEKLFF

D: -
size: -
V: TRBV27
J: TRBJ2-5
DNA: TGTGCCAGCAGTTCCTCCCCCCAGGGGATGGAGGAGACCCAGTACTTC
CDR3: CASSSSPQGMEETQYF

D: -
size: -
V: TRBV19
J: TRBJ1-4
DNA: TGTGCCAGTAGTGCCTGGGGCGGAAGAGGGGAAAAACTGTTTTTT
CDR3: CASSAWGGRGEKLFF

D: -
size: -
V: TRBV4-1
J: TRBJ1-2
DNA: TGCGCCAGCAGCCAAGCCCAGGGGCCTAATAACTATGGCTACACCTTC
CDR3: CASSQAQGPNNYGYTF

D: TRBD1
size: -
V: TRBV4-3
J: TRBJ1-2
DNA: TGCGCCAGCAGCCAAGATGACAGGGGGTCCAGCTATGGCTACACCTTC
CDR3: CASSQDDRGSSYGYTF

D: TRBD2
size: -
V: TRBV19
J: TRBJ2-5
DNA: TGTGCCAGTAGTCCCCTTCCGGGGGGGCCCCAAGAGACCCAGTACTTC
CDR3: CASSPLPGGPQETQYF

D: TRBD2
size: -
V: TRBV6-5
J: TRBJ2-1
DNA: TGTGCCAGCAGTCCACTAGCGGGGGGCTACAATGAGCAGTTCTTC
CDR3: CASSPLAGGYNEQFF

D: -
size: once
V: TRBV19
J: TRBJ2-5
DNA: TGTGCCAGTAGTTTAACCGGCGGGACCCAGTACTTC
CDR3: CASSLTGGTQYF

D: -
size: -
V: TRBV30
J: TRBJ2-1
DNA: TGTGCCTGGAGTGTACGACAGGCCTTTGAAGGGAATGAGCAGTTCTTC
CDR3: CAWSVRQAFEGNEQFF

D: TRBD2
size: -
V: TRBV7-9
J: TRBJ2-1
DNA: TGTGCCAGCAGCTTACGGGACTACATATACAATGAGCAGTTCTTC
CDR3: CASSLRDYIYNEQFF

D: -
size: -
V: TRBV6-6
J: TRBJ2-2
DNA: TGTGCCAGCAGTGCCACCGACCTAGACAGCACCGGGGAGCTGTTTTTT
CDR3: CASSATDLDSTGELFF

D: -
size: -
V: TRBV7-2
J: TRBJ2-1
DNA: TGTGCCAGCAGCTTAGGTGGGGGCGATGAGCAGTTCTTC
CDR3: CASSLGGGDEQFF

D: -
size: -
V: TRBV30
J: TRBJ1-2
DNA: TGTGCCTGGAGGGTCGGACTCCTCTATGGCTACACCTTC
CDR3: CAWRVGLLYGYTF

D: -
size: -
V: TRBV7-6
J: TRBJ2-1
DNA: TGTGCCAGCAGCCTAGGGGACCTTTCCTACAATGAGCAGTTCTTC
CDR3: CASSLGDLSYNEQFF

D: TRBD2
size: -
V: TRBV27
J: TRBJ2-7
DNA: TGTGCCAGCAGCGCGGGGGGTAACCACGAGCAGTACTTC
CDR3: CASSAGGNHEQYF

D: -
size: -
V: TRBV27
J: TRBJ2-3
DNA: TGTGCCAGCAGTCCCGCGGTCCTCACAGATACGCAGTATTTT
CDR3: CASSPAVLTDTQYF

D: -
size: -
V: TRBV15
J: TRBJ1-1
DNA: TGTGCCACCAGCAGTACAGTAACTGAAGCTTTCTTT
CDR3: CATSSTVTEAFF

D: TRBD1
size: many
V: TRBV27
J: TRBJ1-5
DNA: TGTGCCAGCAGTCTTCGGACAGGTAATCAGCCCCAGCATTTT
CDR3: CASSLRTGNQPQHF

D: -
size: -
V: TRBV29-1
J: TRBJ2-5
DNA: TGCAGCGTTGAAGCCCTCGTGGGGTTTGAGACCCAGTACTTC
CDR3: CSVEALVGFETQYF

D: TRBD1
size: -
V: TRBV13
J: TRBJ2-7
DNA: TGTGCCAGCAGTTCGGGACAGGGGGCCAACGAGCAGTACTTC
CDR3: CASSSGQGANEQYF

D: -
size: -
V: TRBV7-2
J: TRBJ1-2
DNA: TGTGCCAGCAGCTTAGCGCTCGCAGGGAGGTACTATGGCTACACCTTC
CDR3: CASSLALAGRYYGYTF

D: -
size: -
V: TRBV5-4
J: TRBJ2-7
DNA: TGTGCCAGCAGCTACCCCGGGGACCCTGGGGAGCAGTACTTC
CDR3: CASSYPGDPGEQYF

D: -
size: -
V: TRBV4-2
J: TRBJ2-5
DNA: TGTGCCAGCAGCCAAGATAAGAACGGCCAAGAGACCCAGTACTTC
CDR3: CASSQDKNGQETQYF

D: -
size: once
V: TRBV6-7
J: TRBJ1-2
DNA: TGTGCCAGCAGTTACGCCAGGACTTTCCCCTATGGCTACACCTTC
CDR3: CASSYARTFPYGYTF

D: -
size: -
V: TRBV30
J: TRBJ2-3
DNA: TGTGCCTGGAGTGCCTCAGATACGCAGTATTTT
CDR3: CAWSASDTQYF

D: -
size: -
V: TRBV7-9
J: TRBJ2-7
DNA: TGTGCCAGCAGCTTAATTGGGCTCGGCTCCTACGAGCAGTACTTC
CDR3: CASSLIGLGSYEQYF

D: -
size: -
V: TRBV27
J: TRBJ2-1
DNA: TGTGCCAGCAGTCCCTTCGAGACCGCTTACAATGAGCAGTTCTTC
CDR3: CASSPFETAYNEQFF

D: -
size: once
V: TRBV27
J: TRBJ2-1
DNA: TGTGCCAGCAGTTTATCGAGTAGCTCCTACAATGAGCAGTTCTTC
CDR3: CASSLSSSSYNEQFF

D: -
size: -
V: TRBV7-9
J: TRBJ2-7
DNA: TGTGCCAGCAGCTTAGTGTCGGGAATTAGTTCCTACGAGCAGTACTTC
CDR3: CASSLVSGISSYEQYF

D: -
size: -
V: TRBV5-1
J: TRBJ2-7
DNA: TGCGCCAGCAGCCCGGGACCTACCGGGGAGCAGTACTTC
CDR3: CASSPGPTGEQYF

D: -
size: -
V: TRBV30
J: TRBJ2-1
DNA: TGTGCCTGGAGAGGGGGGGCTCCCACACTGGGTAATGAGCAGTTCTTC
CDR3: CAWRGGAPTLGNEQFF

D: TRBD1
size: -
V: TRBV4-1
J: TRBJ1-2
DNA: TGCGCCAGCAGCCAAGAGGGGGACAGGGCGGTCGGCTACACCTTC
CDR3: CASSQEGDRAVGYTF

D: -
size: -
V: TRBV28
J: TRBJ2-2
DNA: TGTGCCAGCAGTCCAGGGGCTAACACCGGGGAGCTGTTTTTT
CDR3: CASSPGANTGELFF

D: -
size: -
V: TRBV13
J: TRBJ2-5
DNA: TGTGCCACCGCCGAGGCTAAACAAGAGACCCAGTACTTC
CDR3: CATAEAKQETQYF

D: -
size: -
V: TRBV13
J: TRBJ2-3
DNA: TGTGCCAGCACCCTTCTCCGACCAGATACGCAGTATTTT
CDR3: CASTLLRPDTQYF

D: -
size: -
V: TRBV29-1
J: TRBJ2-2
DNA: TGCAGCCTGGGGGAACCGAACACCGGGGAGCTGTTTTTT
CDR3: CSLGEPNTGELFF

D: -
size: -
V: TRBV19
J: TRBJ2-7
DNA: TGTGCCAGTAGTTACGGGTTGAGCTCCTACGAGCAGTACTTC
CDR3: CASSYGLSSYEQYF

D: TRBD1
size: -
V: TRBV18
J: TRBJ1-6
DNA: TGTGCCAGCTCACAAAAGGACAGGGGTAATTCACCCCTCCACTTT
CDR3: CASSQKDRGNSPLHF

D: TRBD1
size: -
V: TRBV28
J: TRBJ2-7
DNA: TGTGCCAGCGGCCGGGACAGGGTCCCCCACGAGCAGTACTTC
CDR3: CASGRDRVPHEQYF

D: -
size: -
V: TRBV6-5
J: TRBJ2-2
DNA: TGTGCCAGCAGGGGGCGCCTGACCGGGGAGCTGTTTTTT
CDR3: CASRGRLTGELFF

D: -
size: -
V: TRBV7-8
J: TRBJ1-2
DNA: TGTGCCAGCAGCCTCACCCGGGGGGGGGCTAACTATGGCTACACCTTC
CDR3: CASSLTRGGANYGYTF

D: -
size: medium-sized
V: TRBV4-1
J: TRBJ2-5
DNA: TGCGCCAGCAGCCAAGAACCCGGGGTACTCGGAGAGACCCAGTACTTC
CDR3: CASSQEPGVLGETQYF

D: TRBD2
size: -
V: TRBV2
J: TRBJ2-3
DNA: TGTGCCAGCAGTGAAGCCTTACTAGCGGGGGGGACAGATACGCAGTATTTT
CDR3: CASSEALLAGGTDTQYF

D: -
size: -
V: TRBV2
J: TRBJ2-2
DNA: TGTGCCAGCAGGGTAGCGACGAACACCGGGGAGCTGTTTTTT
CDR3: CASRVATNTGELFF

D: TRBD2
size: -
V: TRBV27
J: TRBJ2-1
DNA: TGTGCCAGCAGCCGCATAGAGGTAGCGGGGGGGCCGGGCCCGAATGAGCAGTTCTTC
CDR3: CASSRIEVAGGPGPNEQFF

D: -
size: -
V: TRBV28
J: TRBJ2-7
DNA: TGTGCCAGCAGTTTATCGTCCGAGGGAGTCGACCCGATAGGGCAGTACTTC
CDR3: CASSLSSEGVDPIGQYF